This is a list of T cell receptor beta chains from one sample in a study of follicular helper T cells after annual influenza vaccination. The protocol was immunoSEQ multiplex PCR, while the TCRdb copy is restricted to in-frame clones and leaves out a portion. Of 9,800 or so clones listed, 80% to 90% were seen once; the top ten hold roughly 0.35%. The input for sequencing was CXCR5- memory CD4+ T cells sorted from blood, taken 7 days after influenza vaccination. The receptors shown here come from an adult who received the influenza vaccine. Each CDR3 is given with its conserved first and last residue. A D gene is named only where the DNA matches it firmly. Size tells how often a clone was seen (once, few, many) or the class of an expanded clone, and some rows leave it out.

>TRBJ2-3|TRBD2|TRBV11-2|.
CASSSERGAYGADTQYF
TGTGCCAGCAGCTCCGAGCGGGGGGCGTACGGGGCAGATACGCAGTATTTT
>TRBJ1-2|.|TRBV27|few
CASSSEGYGYTF
TGTGCCAGCAGTTCCGAGGGCTATGGCTACACCTTC
>TRBJ2-5|.|TRBV5-8|.
CASSLGGGLGETQYF
TGTGCCAGCAGCTTGGGTGGCGGCCTTGGAGAGACCCAGTACTTC
>TRBJ2-6|.|TRBV19|.
CASSISQSGANVLTF
TGTGCCAGTAGTATTTCGCAGTCTGGGGCCAACGTCCTGACTTTC
>TRBJ2-5|TRBD2|TRBV7-2|.
CASSLVGTSGGQETQYF
TGTGCCAGCAGCTTAGTGGGGACTAGCGGGGGACAAGAGACCCAGTACTTC
>TRBJ1-1|.|TRBV6-5|once
CASSWGESIGAFF
TGTGCCAGCAGTTGGGGTGAATCGATAGGAGCTTTCTTT
>TRBJ1-6|.|TRBV18|.
CASSPHAGHNSPLHF
TGTGCCAGCTCACCACACGCAGGGCACAATTCACCCCTCCACTTT
>TRBJ1-4|TRBD1|TRBV7-9|.
CASSPGTGVEKLFF
TGTGCCAGCAGCCCCGGGACAGGGGTTGAAAAACTGTTTTTT
>TRBJ2-3|TRBD2|TRBV7-3|once
CASSLGLAGGPTYTQYF
TGTGCCAGCAGCTTAGGGCTAGCGGGGGGACCCACCTATACGCAGTATTTT
>TRBJ1-1|.|TRBV7-2|.
CASSFQRGNTEAFF
TGTGCCAGCAGCTTTCAGAGGGGGAACACTGAAGCTTTCTTT
>TRBJ1-2|TRBD1|TRBV7-3|.
CASSPGDRGDGYTF
TGTGCCAGCAGCCCAGGGGACAGGGGCGATGGCTACACCTTC
>TRBJ1-2|.|TRBV6-1|.
CASSDTGIHGYTF
TGTGCCAGCAGCGACACCGGGATCCATGGCTACACCTTC
>TRBJ2-5|.|TRBV4-1|.
CASSQEGSGRETQYF
TGCGCCAGCAGCCAAGAAGGGTCAGGCCGGGAGACCCAGTACTTC
>TRBJ2-7|.|TRBV11-2|.
CASSPLDSSYEQYF
TGTGCCAGCAGCCCCTTGGACAGCTCCTACGAGCAGTACTTC
>TRBJ1-6|.|TRBV11-3|few
CASNQPGRSPLHF
TGTGCCAGCAACCAACCCGGGCGGTCACCCCTCCACTTT
>TRBJ2-5|TRBD1|TRBV13|.
CASSPRQGARETQYF
TGTGCCAGCAGCCCCAGACAGGGGGCAAGAGAGACCCAGTACTTC
>TRBJ1-5|TRBD1|TRBV7-2|.
CASSLTRDRGRAQPQHF
TGTGCCAGCAGCTTAACCCGGGACAGGGGACGAGCTCAGCCCCAGCATTTT
>TRBJ1-2|.|TRBV28|.
CASLSVYGYTF
TGTGCCAGCCTTTCGGTCTATGGCTACACCTTC
>TRBJ1-3|.|TRBV6-6|.
CASSYGGTGNTIYF
TGTGCCAGCAGTTACGGGGGAACTGGAAACACCATATATTTT
>TRBJ1-6|.|TRBV28|.
CASNGRPSPLHF
TGTGCCAGCAATGGGCGCCCTTCACCCCTCCACTTT
>TRBJ1-2|.|TRBV6-6|.
CASKDSGSNYGYTF
TGTGCCAGCAAGGACAGTGGCTCTAACTATGGCTACACCTTC
>TRBJ2-3|.|TRBV18|.
CASSPLKFGSSTDTQYF
TGTGCCAGCTCACCACTCAAGTTTGGTTCTAGCACAGATACGCAGTATTTT
>TRBJ2-6|.|TRBV5-4|once
CASSGVAGANVLTF
TGTGCCAGCAGCGGGGTTGCTGGGGCCAACGTCCTGACTTTC
>TRBJ1-1|.|TRBV9|.
CASPPGLGNTEAFF
TGTGCCAGTCCCCCCGGTCTGGGGAACACTGAAGCTTTCTTT
>TRBJ1-5|TRBD1|TRBV15|.
CATSTPTGSNNQPQHF
TGTGCCACCAGCACGCCGACAGGGAGTAACAATCAGCCCCAGCATTTT
>TRBJ2-1|TRBD2|TRBV7-2|.
CASSFTSGGGNEQFF
TGTGCCAGCAGCTTCACTAGCGGGGGGGGTAATGAGCAGTTCTTC
>TRBJ2-3|.|TRBV4-1|.
CASSSPGGDTQYF
TGCGCCAGCAGCTCCCCCGGTGGAGATACGCAGTATTTT
>TRBJ2-7|.|TRBV15|.
CATSRDGEQGYEQYF
TGTGCCACCAGCAGAGATGGGGAACAGGGCTACGAGCAGTACTTC
>TRBJ2-5|.|TRBV5-1|.
CASSFQQGRETQYF
TGCGCCAGCAGCTTCCAACAGGGGAGGGAGACCCAGTACTTC
>TRBJ1-1|.|TRBV14|.
CASSLPLRGIGGHTEAFF
TGTGCCAGCAGCCTCCCGTTGAGGGGAATCGGGGGCCACACTGAAGCTTTCTTT
>TRBJ2-1|.|TRBV9|.
CASSPRLDPSYNEQFF
TGTGCCAGCAGCCCCAGACTAGATCCCTCCTACAATGAGCAGTTCTTC
>TRBJ2-2|TRBD1|TRBV7-9|.
CASSFDRATTGELFF
TGTGCCAGCAGCTTCGACAGGGCTACCACCGGGGAGCTGTTTTTT
>TRBJ1-5|TRBD1|TRBV18|once
CASSPQTGLSNQPQHF
TGTGCCAGCTCACCCCAGACAGGGTTGAGCAATCAGCCCCAGCATTTT